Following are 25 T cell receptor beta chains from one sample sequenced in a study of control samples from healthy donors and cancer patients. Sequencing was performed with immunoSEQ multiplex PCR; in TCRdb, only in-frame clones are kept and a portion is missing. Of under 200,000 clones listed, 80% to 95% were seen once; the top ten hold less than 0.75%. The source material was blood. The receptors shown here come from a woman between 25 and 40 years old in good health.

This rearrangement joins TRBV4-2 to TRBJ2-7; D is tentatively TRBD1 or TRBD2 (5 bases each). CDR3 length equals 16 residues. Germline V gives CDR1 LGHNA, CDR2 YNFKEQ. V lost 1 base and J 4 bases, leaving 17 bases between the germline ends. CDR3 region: CASSQADRDPVYEQYF. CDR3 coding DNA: TGTGCCAGCAGCCAAGCCGATCGGGACCCTGTTTACGAGCAGTACTTC.

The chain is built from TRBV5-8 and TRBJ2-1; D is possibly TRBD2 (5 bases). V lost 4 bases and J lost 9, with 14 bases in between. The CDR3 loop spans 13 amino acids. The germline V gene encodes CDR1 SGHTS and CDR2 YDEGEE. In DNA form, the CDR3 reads TGTGCCAGCAGCCCCCGCGGTGGGAGTGAGCAGTTCTTC. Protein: CASSPRGGSEQFF.

In DNA form, the CDR3 reads TGTGCCAGCAGTTCGGTGCTTTCTGGAAACACCATATATTTT. Amino acids: CASSSVLSGNTIYF. The chain has TRBV6-6 and TRBJ1-3; D unclear. V was pared by 4 bases and J by 1 base, with 8 bases between. Germline CDR1 MNHNY, CDR2 SVGAGI (reference sequence). The CDR3 is 14 amino acids.

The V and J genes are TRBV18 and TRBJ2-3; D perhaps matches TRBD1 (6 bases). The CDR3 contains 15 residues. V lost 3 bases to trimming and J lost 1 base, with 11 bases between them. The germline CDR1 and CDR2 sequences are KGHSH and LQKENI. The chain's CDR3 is CASSPGAGGTDTQYF. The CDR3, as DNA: TGTGCCAGCTCACCGGGAGCAGGGGGCACAGATACGCAGTATTTT.

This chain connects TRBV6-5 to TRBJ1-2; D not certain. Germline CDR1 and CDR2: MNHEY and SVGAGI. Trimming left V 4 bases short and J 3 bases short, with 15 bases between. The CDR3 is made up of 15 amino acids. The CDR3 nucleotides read TGTGCCAGCAGTTCCCACGAATATCCCGACTATGGCTACACCTTC. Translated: CASSSHEYPDYGYTF.

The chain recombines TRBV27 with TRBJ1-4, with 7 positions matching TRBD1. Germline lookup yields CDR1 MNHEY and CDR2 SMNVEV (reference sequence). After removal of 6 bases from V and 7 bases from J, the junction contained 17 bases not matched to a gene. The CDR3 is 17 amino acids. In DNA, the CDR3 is TGTGCCAGCAGAATGACAGGGCTTTCCCCGACCGGTGAAAAACTGTTTTTT. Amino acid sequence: CASRMTGLSPTGEKLFF.

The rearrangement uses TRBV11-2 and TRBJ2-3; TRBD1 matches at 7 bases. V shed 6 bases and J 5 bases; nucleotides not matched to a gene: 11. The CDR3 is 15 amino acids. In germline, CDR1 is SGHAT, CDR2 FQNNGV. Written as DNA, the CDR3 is TGTGCCAGCAGTCCCCGGGACAGACTATTAGATACGCAGTATTTT. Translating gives CASSPRDRLLDTQYF.

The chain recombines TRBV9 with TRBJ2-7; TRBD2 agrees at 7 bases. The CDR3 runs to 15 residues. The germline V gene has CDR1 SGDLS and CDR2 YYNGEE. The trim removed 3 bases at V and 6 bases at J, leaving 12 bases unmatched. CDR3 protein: CASSDPWAGEGEQYF. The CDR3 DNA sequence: TGTGCCAGCAGCGACCCGTGGGCGGGAGAGGGCGAGCAGTACTTC. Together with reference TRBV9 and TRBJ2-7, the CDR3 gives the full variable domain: DSGVTQTPKHLITATGQRVTLRCSPRSGDLSVYWYQQSLDQGLQFLIQYYNGEERAKGNILERFSAQQFPDLHSELNLSSLELGDSALYFCASSDPWAGEGEQYFGPGTRLTVT.

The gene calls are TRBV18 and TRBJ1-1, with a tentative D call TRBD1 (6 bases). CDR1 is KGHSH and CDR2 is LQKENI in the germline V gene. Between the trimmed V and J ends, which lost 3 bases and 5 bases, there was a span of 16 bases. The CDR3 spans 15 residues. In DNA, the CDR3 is TGTGCCAGCTCACCGGGGCAGGGCCAGGGGACTGAAGCTTTCTTT. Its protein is CASSPGQGQGTEAFF.

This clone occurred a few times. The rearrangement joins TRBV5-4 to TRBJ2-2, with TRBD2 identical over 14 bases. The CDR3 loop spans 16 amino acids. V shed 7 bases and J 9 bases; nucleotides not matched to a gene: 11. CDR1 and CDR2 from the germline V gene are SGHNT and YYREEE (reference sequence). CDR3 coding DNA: TGTGCCAGCCGGCGGCAGGGACTAGCGGGAGAGAGGGAGCTGTTTTTT. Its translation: CASRRQGLAGERELFF.

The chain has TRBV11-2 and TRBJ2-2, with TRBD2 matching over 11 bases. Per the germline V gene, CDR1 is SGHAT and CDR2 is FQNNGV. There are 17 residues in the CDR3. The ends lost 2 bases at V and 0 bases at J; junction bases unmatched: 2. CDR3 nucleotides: TGTGCCAGCAGCTTAATAGCGGGAGGGTCGAACACCGGGGAGCTGTTTTTT. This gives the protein CASSLIAGGSNTGELFF.

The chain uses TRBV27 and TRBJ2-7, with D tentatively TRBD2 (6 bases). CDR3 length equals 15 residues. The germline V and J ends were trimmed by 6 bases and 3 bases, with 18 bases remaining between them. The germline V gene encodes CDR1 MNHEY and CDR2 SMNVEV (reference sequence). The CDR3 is CASSLAGTPNYEQYF. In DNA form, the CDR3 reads TGTGCCAGCAGCCTTGCCGGGACTCCAAACTACGAGCAGTACTTC.

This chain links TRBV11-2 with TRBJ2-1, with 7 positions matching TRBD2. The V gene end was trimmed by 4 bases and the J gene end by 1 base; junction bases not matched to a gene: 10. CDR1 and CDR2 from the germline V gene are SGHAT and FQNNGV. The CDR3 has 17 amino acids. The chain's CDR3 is CASSSPLAARSYNEQFF. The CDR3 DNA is TGTGCCAGCAGCTCGCCTCTAGCGGCCCGTTCCTACAATGAGCAGTTCTTC.

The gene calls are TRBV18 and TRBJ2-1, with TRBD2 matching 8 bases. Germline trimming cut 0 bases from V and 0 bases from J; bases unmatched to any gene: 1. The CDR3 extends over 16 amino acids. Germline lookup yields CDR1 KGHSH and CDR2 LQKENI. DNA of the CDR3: TGTGCCAGCTCACCACCGAGCGGGAGCTCCTACAATGAGCAGTTCTTC. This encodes CASSPPSGSSYNEQFF.

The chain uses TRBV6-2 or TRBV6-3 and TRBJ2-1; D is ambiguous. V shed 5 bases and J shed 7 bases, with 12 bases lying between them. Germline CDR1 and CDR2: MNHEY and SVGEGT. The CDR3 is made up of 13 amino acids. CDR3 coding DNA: TGTGCCAGCAGTCCAGAGGACGGTAATGAGCAGTTCTTC. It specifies CASSPEDGNEQFF.

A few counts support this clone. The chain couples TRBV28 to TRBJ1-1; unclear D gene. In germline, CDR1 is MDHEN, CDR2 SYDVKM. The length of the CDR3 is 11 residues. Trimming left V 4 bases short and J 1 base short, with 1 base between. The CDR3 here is CASSWNTEAFF. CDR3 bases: TGTGCCAGCAGTTGGAACACTGAAGCTTTCTTT.

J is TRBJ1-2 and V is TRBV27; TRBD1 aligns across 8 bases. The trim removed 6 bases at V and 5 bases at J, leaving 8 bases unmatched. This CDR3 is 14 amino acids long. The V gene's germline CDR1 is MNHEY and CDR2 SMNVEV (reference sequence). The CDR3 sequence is CASRAGGGKYGYTF. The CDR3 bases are TGTGCCAGCAGAGCAGGGGGCGGGAAGTATGGCTACACCTTC.

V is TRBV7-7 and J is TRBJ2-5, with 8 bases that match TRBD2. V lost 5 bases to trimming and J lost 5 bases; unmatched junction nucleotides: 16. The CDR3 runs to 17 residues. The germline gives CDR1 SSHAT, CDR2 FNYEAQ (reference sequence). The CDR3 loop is CASSNEGGLGFRETQYF. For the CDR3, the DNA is TGTGCCAGCAGCAATGAAGGGGGACTAGGCTTTAGGGAGACCCAGTACTTC.

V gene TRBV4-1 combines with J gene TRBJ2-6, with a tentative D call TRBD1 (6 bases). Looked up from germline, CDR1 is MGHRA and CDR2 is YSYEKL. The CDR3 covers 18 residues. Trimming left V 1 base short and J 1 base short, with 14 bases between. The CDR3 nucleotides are TGCGCCAGCAGCCAAGTAATGGGGGCGCGGTCTGGGGCCAACGTCCTGACTTTC. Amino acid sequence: CASSQVMGARSGANVLTF.

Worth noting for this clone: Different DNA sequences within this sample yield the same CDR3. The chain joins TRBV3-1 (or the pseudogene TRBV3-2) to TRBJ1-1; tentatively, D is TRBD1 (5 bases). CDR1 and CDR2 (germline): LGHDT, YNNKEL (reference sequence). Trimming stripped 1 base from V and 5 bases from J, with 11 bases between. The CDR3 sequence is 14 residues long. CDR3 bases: TGTGCCAGCAGCCAAGGCCAGGGAGGGACTGAAGCTTTCTTT. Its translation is CASSQGQGGTEAFF.

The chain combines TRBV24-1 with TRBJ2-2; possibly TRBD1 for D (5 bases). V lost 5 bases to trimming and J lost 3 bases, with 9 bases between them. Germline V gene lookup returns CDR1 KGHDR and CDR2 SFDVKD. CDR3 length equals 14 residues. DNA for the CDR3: TGTGCCACCAGTGTTCCCAGGGACACCGGGGAGCTGTTTTTT. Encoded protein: CATSVPRDTGELFF.

The CDR3 region has the DNA TGTGCCACCAGTGATCTAGAGTACAATGAGCAGTTCTTC. Protein product: CATSDLEYNEQFF. The chain is built from TRBV24-1 and TRBJ2-1; D unresolved. Germline loops: CDR1 KGHDR, CDR2 SFDVKD. The V end was cut by 3 bases, the J end by 4 bases, with 6 bases between. The CDR3 contains 13 residues.

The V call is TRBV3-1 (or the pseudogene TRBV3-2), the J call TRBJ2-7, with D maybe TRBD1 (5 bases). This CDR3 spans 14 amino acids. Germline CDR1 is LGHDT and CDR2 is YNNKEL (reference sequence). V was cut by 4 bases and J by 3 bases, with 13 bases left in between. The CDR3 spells CASSRWQGNYEQYF. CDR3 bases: TGTGCCAGCAGCCGTTGGCAGGGAAACTACGAGCAGTACTTC.

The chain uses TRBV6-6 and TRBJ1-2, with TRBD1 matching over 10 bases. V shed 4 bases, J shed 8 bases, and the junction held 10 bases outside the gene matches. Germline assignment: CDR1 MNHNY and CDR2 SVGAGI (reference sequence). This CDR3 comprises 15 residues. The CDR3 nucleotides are TGTGCCAGCAGTTCCCCTCGGGACAGGGGACGCGGCTACACCTTC. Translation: CASSSPRDRGRGYTF.

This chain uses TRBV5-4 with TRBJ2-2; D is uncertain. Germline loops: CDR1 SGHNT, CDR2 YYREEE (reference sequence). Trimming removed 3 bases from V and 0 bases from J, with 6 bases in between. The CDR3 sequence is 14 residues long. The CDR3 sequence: CASSSAANTGELFF. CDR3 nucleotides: TGTGCCAGCAGCTCCGCCGCGAACACCGGGGAGCTGTTTTTT. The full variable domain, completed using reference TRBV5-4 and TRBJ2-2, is ETGVTQSPTHLIKTRGQQVTLRCSSQSGHNTVSWYQQALGQGPQFIFQYYREEENGRGNFPPRFSGLQFPNYSSELNVNALELDDSALYLCASSSAANTGELFFGEGSRLTVL.